This T cell receptor (beta chain) appears in the sequencing data of a study of blood T cell repertoires in COVID-19 (TCRdb year 2020). Turning to the overall study: Collaborator samples came from the United States, Italy and Spain and covered acute and convalescent phases of COVID-19. Samples were obtained from the ongoing ImmuneRACE study (first 160 participants) and from over 1,000 subjects provided by 6 global collaborators. HLA class I and class II types, where available, came from metadata supplied by the sample provider rather than from assay-based typing. The repertoires were made available in a free public database intended to serve as a resource for research on the immune response to SARS-CoV-2. The material from the prospective study consisted of cDNA or gDNA derived from T cells, B-cell-depleted T cells, or PBMCs. Sample metadata almost always included a de-identified subject ID, COVID-19 status, age in years and sex. Deeply sampled blood TCRbeta repertoires from subjects exposed to, actively infected with, or recovered from COVID-19 were included in the dataset.

From the cysteine through the phenylalanine, the CDR3 covers 15 amino acids. Of all the DNA, just the CDR3 is kept, 45 bases in frame from base 1. Sequences MNHNS (CDR1) and SASEGT (CDR2) are obtained from the germline V gene. Trimming leaves V shorter by 1 base and J shorter by 8 bases, with the junction holding 10 bases beyond the gene matches. The table lists this clone with a count of one. Its antigen remains unidentified. Within one base of it there is no much larger clone, and no base qualities were kept. The immunoSEQ Assay, a bias-controlled multiplex PCR, was used to amplify TCRbeta CDR3 regions from genomic DNA. Per the source publication's procedure: Within the assay, amplification of reference gene primers was used to estimate how many nucleated cells each sample contained. Sequence reads were collapsed and filtered to measure the absolute abundance of every unique TCRbeta CDR3 rearrangement. For each sample, productive Simpson clonality was calculated as the square root of Simpson's diversity index over productive rearrangements. TCRdb carries this immuneACCESS record with in-frame sequences only. Its versions omit some clonotypes, under half of them owing to an unresolved V gene in the studies checked, with the rest unexplained. The V and J calls and the clone size are those of that table, but D and trimming were determined from the DNA. The table for this sample lists about 250,000 clones; 70% to 90% of them were counted only once. The top ten hold over 1.1% of the sample.

On the study overall, not on this receptor specifically: Clinical and demographic metadata were provided uncurated, with the amount varying by source and participant.

Whole blood was collected in K2EDTA tubes by collaborating institutions according to the institutions' own protocols. For TCRbeta analysis, collaborators shipped samples as frozen whole blood, isolated PBMCs, or DNA extracted from either of those sample types. The receptor was derived from an older man with acute or convalescent COVID-19. The chain was built from TRBV6-1 and TRBJ1-2; 7 nucleotides in the junction match TRBD1. The sample consisted of peripheral blood. The DNA reads TGTGCCAGCAGTGAAGACGGCCTGACAGGGTTCGGCTACACCTTC. Its protein product is CASSEDGLTGFGYTF.